The rows below give T cell receptor beta chains drawn from one sample of a study of T cells in Graves' hyperthyroidism and ophthalmopathy. TCRdb itself ran the multiplex PCR reads through MiXCR, one entry per CDR3 protein. The sample carries hundreds of thousands of distinct CDR3 sequences, about 15% recorded once. The sample taken for sequencing was blood. The receptors were sampled from a woman aged 18-35 years with Graves' ophthalmopathy. The CDR3 runs from the conserved cysteine through the conserved F or W. A D gene is named only where the DNA matches it firmly. Clone size is given for some rows only: seen once, a few or many times, or a class if the clone is expanded.

V,size,D,J,DNA,CDR3
TRBV19,many,-,TRBJ2-1,TGTGCCAGTAGCAAATTAACAGCCGAACTTAGAATGCTCAGTCGGTCCTACAATGAGCAGTTCTTC,CASSKLTAELRMLSRSYNEQFF
TRBV4-1,-,-,TRBJ1-6,TGCGCCAGCAGCCTGACCGCCCCATCACCCCTCCACTTT,CASSLTAPSPLHF
TRBV5-1,many,TRBD2,TRBJ2-3,TGCGCCAGCAGCCGAAGGACTAGCGGGAGCTTGGCAGATACGCAGTATTTT,CASSRRTSGSLADTQYF
TRBV5-4,many,-,TRBJ2-7,TGTGCCAGCAGCTTTCTTGTGGGCTACGAGCAGTACTTC,CASSFLVGYEQYF
TRBV7-6,-,TRBD1,TRBJ2-4,TGTGCCAGCAGCTCCACAGGGGGCAATGGGGCCAAAAACATTCAGTACTTC,CASSSTGGNGAKNIQYF
TRBV4-1,-,TRBD2,TRBJ2-7,TGCGCCAGCAGCCAAGATACCAGCGGGAGCCACTACGAGCAGTACTTC,CASSQDTSGSHYEQYF
TRBV11-2,many,TRBD1,TRBJ2-7,TGTGCCAGCACCCTTGACAGGGCGGTCTACGAGCAGTACTTC,CASTLDRAVYEQYF
TRBV7-8,many,TRBD1,TRBJ2-1,TGTGCCAGCAGCTGGACAGGGGATATTTACAATGAGCAGTTCTTC,CASSWTGDIYNEQFF
TRBV11-2,many,-,TRBJ2-3,TGTGCCAGCAGCTTAGACGGTACTAGCACAGATACGCAGTATTTT,CASSLDGTSTDTQYF
TRBV29-1,many,-,TRBJ2-3,TGCAGCGTTGATGGTTTAGGCACAGATACGCAGTATTTT,CSVDGLGTDTQYF
TRBV5-1,-,-,TRBJ2-1,TGCGCCAGCAGCCAAGAAAGTCGGGAGAGGGCCTACAATGAGCAGTTCTTC,CASSQESRERAYNEQFF
TRBV28,many,-,TRBJ1-1,TGTGCCAGTACTGAGTGGGGCGACGGGACTGAAGCTTTCTTT,CASTEWGDGTEAFF
TRBV5-4,few,-,TRBJ2-6,TGTGCCAGCAGCAGTAGGGCGGCCTTCCGGGGGGCCAACGTCCTGACTTTC,CASSSRAAFRGANVLTF
TRBV4-3,-,-,TRBJ1-2,TGCGCCAGCAGCCAAGGTTCCCGGACAGTCTCTAACTATGGCTACACCTTC,CASSQGSRTVSNYGYTF
TRBV4-1,few,TRBD1,TRBJ1-2,TGCGCCAGCAGTCCAACGGGACAGGGCTTCAGGGGCTACACCTTC,CASSPTGQGFRGYTF
TRBV19,once,TRBD1,TRBJ2-1,TGTGCCAGTAGTATGGGTCAGGGGGCTCGGAATGAGCAGTTCTTC,CASSMGQGARNEQFF
TRBV7-8,many,TRBD1,TRBJ1-6,TGTGCCAGCAGCCCAGGGGGCTCAAATTCACCCCTCCACTTT,CASSPGGSNSPLHF
TRBV20-1,few,-,TRBJ1-1,TGCAGTGCATACGCTCTGGGCACTGAAGCTTTCTTT,CSAYALGTEAFF
TRBV5-6,few,-,TRBJ2-2,TGTGCCAGCAGCTTGGGCCCCGAAACCGGGGAGCTGTTTTTT,CASSLGPETGELFF
TRBV28,many,TRBD1,TRBJ1-2,TGTGCCAGCAGCCCAGGGGGGCCCTCCTATGGCTACACCTTC,CASSPGGPSYGYTF
TRBV9,-,-,TRBJ1-3,TGTGCCAGCAGCGTAGGCGGCATGGACCCTGGAAACACCATATATTTT,CASSVGGMDPGNTIYF
TRBV12-5,many,TRBD1,TRBJ2-1,TGTGCTAGTGGTCAGCCGGGACAGGGGCCATCGGGCTCCTACAATGAGCAGTTCTTC,CASGQPGQGPSGSYNEQFF
TRBV5-1,many,TRBD1,TRBJ2-1,TGTGCCAGCAGCTTAGGGGGCAGTGAGCAGTTCTTC,CASSLGGSEQFF
TRBV12-3/TRBV12-4,few,-,TRBJ2-7,TGTGCCAGCAGTTTGGTAGGACAGAGCTACGAGCAGTACTTC,CASSLVGQSYEQYF
TRBV6-6,many,-,TRBJ1-1,TGTGCCAGCAGTTACACAAACGTGGGGTTCTTGAATCGAGCTTTCTTT,CASSYTNVGFLNRAFF
TRBV15,few,-,TRBJ1-4,TGTGCCACCAGCCGCTCATTTGTATTTAGTGAAAAACTGTTTTTT,CATSRSFVFSEKLFF
TRBV2,many,TRBD1,TRBJ2-5,TGTGCCAGCAGTGAGACAGGGGTAGAGACCCAGTACTTC,CASSETGVETQYF
TRBV29-1,few,TRBD1,TRBJ1-2,TGCAGCGTTGACCGAGGCCAGGACAGGGAACCCTATGGCTACACCTTC,CSVDRGQDREPYGYTF
TRBV9,-,TRBD1,TRBJ1-4,TGTGCCAGCAGCGACCGACAGGGAACTAATGAAAAACTGTTTTTT,CASSDRQGTNEKLFF
TRBV19,many,-,TRBJ2-2,TGTGCCAGCTCACCGTGGACAGCGAACACCGGGGAGCTGTTTTTT,CASSPWTANTGELFF
TRBV4-1,-,TRBD1,TRBJ2-7,TGCGCCAGCAGCCCAGGACAGGTGAACTACGAGCAGTACTTC,CASSPGQVNYEQYF
TRBV19,few,TRBD1,TRBJ1-2,TGTGCCAGTAGTGCCGGACAGGGTGCGAGGTATGGCTACACCTTC,CASSAGQGARYGYTF
TRBV9,few,TRBD2,TRBJ2-7,TGTGCCAGCACCCCCGGAGGTAGCGGGAGATTCGACGAGCAGTACTTC,CASTPGGSGRFDEQYF
TRBV4-1,-,-,TRBJ2-1,TGCGCCAGCAGCCAAGGGATCGGGATGAGCTCCTACAATGAGCAGTTCTTC,CASSQGIGMSSYNEQFF
TRBV7-9,many,TRBD1,TRBJ1-2,TGTGCCAGCAGCTTAGAATGGGACAGGGGCTATGGCTACACCTTC,CASSLEWDRGYGYTF
TRBV19,many,-,TRBJ2-5,TGTGCCAGTAGTTCCTCTCCTAGGACGGGGAGAGAGACCCAGTACTTC,CASSSSPRTGRETQYF
TRBV11-1,many,TRBD2,TRBJ2-5,TGTGCCAGCAGCTCGGGACTAGCGGGAGACCCCCAAGAGACCCAGTACTTC,CASSSGLAGDPQETQYF
TRBV2,many,-,TRBJ1-5,TGTGCCAGCAGTGCCCAGGGGTATAGCAATCAGCCCCAGCATTTT,CASSAQGYSNQPQHF
TRBV14,-,TRBD2,TRBJ2-1,TGTGCCAGCAGCCAATTAGGACTAGACCCCTTATTCAGTGAGCAGTTCTTC,CASSQLGLDPLFSEQFF
TRBV7-2,many,-,TRBJ2-5,TGTGCCAGCACCATCGATCAGGGGAAAGAGACCCAGTACTTC,CASTIDQGKETQYF
TRBV28,-,-,TRBJ1-1,TGTGCCAGCAGCCCGACAGGCGGGGTGCGAGCTTTCTTT,CASSPTGGVRAFF
TRBV6-1,many,-,TRBJ2-5,TGTGCCAGCACCCCGGGCCCATACCAAGAGACCCAGTACTTC,CASTPGPYQETQYF
TRBV6-5,many,-,TRBJ2-1,TGTGCCAGCAGTTACTCACGGCCGGCGTCCAATGAGCAGTTCTTC,CASSYSRPASNEQFF
TRBV28,many,-,TRBJ1-1,TGTGCCAGCAGTTTAGAGGGTGTGAACACTGAAGCTTTCTTT,CASSLEGVNTEAFF
TRBV5-5,-,-,TRBJ2-1,TGTGCCAGCAGCTTGGCGTACGGAGGGATATCCTGCAATGAGCAGTTCTTC,CASSLAYGGISCNEQFF
TRBV29-1,-,-,TRBJ2-1,TGCAGCGTTGAGGACCCAGGGAGTTCGCAGTTCTTC,CSVEDPGSSQFF
TRBV19,few,-,TRBJ2-7,TGTGCCAGTAGCCCCTTTGGGACCGCATCAAGCTCCTACGAGCAGTACTTC,CASSPFGTASSSYEQYF
TRBV7-9,-,TRBD2,TRBJ2-3,TGTGCCAGCAGCCACCGGACTAGCGGGCGCACAGATACGCAGTATTTT,CASSHRTSGRTDTQYF
TRBV28,many,TRBD1,TRBJ1-5,TGTGCCAGCACCTTGGGACAGGGAGACAATCAGCCCCAGCATTTT,CASTLGQGDNQPQHF
TRBV20-1,many,TRBD1,TRBJ1-1,TGCAGTGCTAGAGATAGGGGACAGCTGAACACTGAAGCTTTCTTT,CSARDRGQLNTEAFF
TRBV18,-,TRBD1,TRBJ2-2,TGTGCCAGCTCACCCAGGGGGACGAACACCGGGGAGCTGTTTTTT,CASSPRGTNTGELFF
TRBV29-1,many,-,TRBJ1-1,TGCAGCGTTGAAAAACGGTTGAACACTGAAGCTTTCTTT,CSVEKRLNTEAFF
TRBV20-1,many,TRBD2,TRBJ2-1,TGCAGTGCTGTTAGAGCGGGGGGATACAATGAGCAGTTCTTC,CSAVRAGGYNEQFF
TRBV7-2,few,-,TRBJ1-1,TGTGCCAGCACTCCCGTGGGCAAGGCTTTCTTT,CASTPVGKAFF
TRBV28,many,-,TRBJ2-4,TGTGCCAGCAGTGTCCTAGAGAGGGCGGGCAAAAACATTCAGTACTTC,CASSVLERAGKNIQYF
TRBV10-3,-,-,TRBJ2-5,TGTGCCATCAGTGAGTCGGGAGCGGGCCGAGAGACCCAGTACTTC,CAISESGAGRETQYF
TRBV20-1,-,-,TRBJ1-5,TGCAGTGCTAGACCCCCAGGGAGCAATCAGCCCCAGCATTTT,CSARPPGSNQPQHF